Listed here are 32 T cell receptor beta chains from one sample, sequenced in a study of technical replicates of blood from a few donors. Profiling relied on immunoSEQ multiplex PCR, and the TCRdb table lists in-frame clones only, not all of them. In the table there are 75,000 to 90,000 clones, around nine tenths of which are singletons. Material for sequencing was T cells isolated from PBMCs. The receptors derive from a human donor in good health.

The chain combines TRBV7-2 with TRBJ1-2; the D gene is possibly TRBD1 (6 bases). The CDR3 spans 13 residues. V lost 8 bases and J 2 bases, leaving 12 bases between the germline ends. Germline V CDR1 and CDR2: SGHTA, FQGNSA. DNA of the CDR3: TGTGCCAGCTCAGGGGAGGGGAACTATGGCTACACCTTC. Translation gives CASSGEGNYGYTF.

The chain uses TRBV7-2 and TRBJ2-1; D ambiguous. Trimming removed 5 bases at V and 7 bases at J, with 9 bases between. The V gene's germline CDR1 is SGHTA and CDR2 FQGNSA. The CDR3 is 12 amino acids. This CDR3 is CASSPSPNEQFF. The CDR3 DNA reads TGTGCCAGCAGCCCCTCCCCGAATGAGCAGTTCTTC.

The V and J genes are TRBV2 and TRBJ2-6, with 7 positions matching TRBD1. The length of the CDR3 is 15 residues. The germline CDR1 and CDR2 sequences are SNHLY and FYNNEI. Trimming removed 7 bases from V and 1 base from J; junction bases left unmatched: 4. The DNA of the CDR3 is TGTGCCAGCAAAGCAGGGGGATCTGGGGCCAACGTCCTGACTTTC. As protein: CASKAGGSGANVLTF.

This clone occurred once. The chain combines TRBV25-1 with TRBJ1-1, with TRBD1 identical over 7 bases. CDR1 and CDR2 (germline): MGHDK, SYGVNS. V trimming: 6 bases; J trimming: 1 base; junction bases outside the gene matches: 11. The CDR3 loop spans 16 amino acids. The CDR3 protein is CASRSRQGLTNTEAFF. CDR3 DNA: TGTGCCAGCAGGTCCCGACAGGGTTTGACGAACACTGAAGCTTTCTTT.

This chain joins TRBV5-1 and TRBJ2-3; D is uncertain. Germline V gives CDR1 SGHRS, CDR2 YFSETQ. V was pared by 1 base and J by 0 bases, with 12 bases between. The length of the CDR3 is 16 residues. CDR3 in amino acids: CASSLYGGISTDTQYF. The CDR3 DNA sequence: TGCGCCAGCAGCTTGTACGGCGGAATTAGCACAGATACGCAGTATTTT.

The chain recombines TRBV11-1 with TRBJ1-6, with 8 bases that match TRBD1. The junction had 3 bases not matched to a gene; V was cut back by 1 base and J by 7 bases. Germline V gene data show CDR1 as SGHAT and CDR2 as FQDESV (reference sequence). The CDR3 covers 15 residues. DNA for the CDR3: TGTGCCAGCAGCTTAGGGGACAGGATGAATTCACCCCTCCACTTT. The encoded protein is CASSLGDRMNSPLHF.

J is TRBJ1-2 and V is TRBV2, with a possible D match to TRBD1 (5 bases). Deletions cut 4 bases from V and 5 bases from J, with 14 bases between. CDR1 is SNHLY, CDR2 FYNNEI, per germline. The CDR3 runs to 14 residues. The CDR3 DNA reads TGTGCCAGCAGTGTCCAGGGTGGTTGGTATGGCTACACCTTC. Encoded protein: CASSVQGGWYGYTF.

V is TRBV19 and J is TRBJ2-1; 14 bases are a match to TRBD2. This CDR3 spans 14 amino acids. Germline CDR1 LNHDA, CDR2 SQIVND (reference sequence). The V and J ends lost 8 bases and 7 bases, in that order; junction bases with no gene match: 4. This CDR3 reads CASGLAGGGNEQFF. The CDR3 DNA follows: TGTGCCAGTGGACTAGCGGGGGGTGGGAATGAGCAGTTCTTC.

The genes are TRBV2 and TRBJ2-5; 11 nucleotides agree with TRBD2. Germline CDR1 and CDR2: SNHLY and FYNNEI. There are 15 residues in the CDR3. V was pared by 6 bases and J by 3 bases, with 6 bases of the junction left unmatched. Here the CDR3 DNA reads TGTGCCAGCAGAGGGACTAGCGGAAGGGAAGAGACCCAGTACTTC. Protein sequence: CASRGTSGREETQYF.

The CDR3 region is CASPGRGRDDEQYF. Here the CDR3 DNA reads TGTGCCAGCCCGGGCAGGGGGCGCGACGACGAGCAGTACTTC. This chain joins TRBV7-9 and TRBJ2-7; 8 nucleotides match TRBD1. The V segment lost 8 bases and the J segment 5 bases; nucleotides outside the gene matches: 11. The V gene's germline CDR1 is SEHNR and CDR2 FQNEAQ (reference sequence). This CDR3 has 14 residues. Drawing the rest from reference TRBV7-9 and TRBJ2-7, the complete variable domain is DTGVSQNPRHKITKRGQNVTFRCDPISEHNRLYWYRQTLGQGPEFLTYFQNEAQLEKSRLLSDRFSAERPKGSFSTLEIQRTEQGDSAMYLCASPGRGRDDEQYFGPGTRLTVT.

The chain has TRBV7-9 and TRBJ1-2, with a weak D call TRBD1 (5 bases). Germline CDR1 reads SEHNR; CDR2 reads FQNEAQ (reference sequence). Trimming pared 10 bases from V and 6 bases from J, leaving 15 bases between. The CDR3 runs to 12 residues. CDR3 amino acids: CAIREGAHGYTF. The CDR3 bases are TGTGCCATCAGGGAGGGCGCTCATGGCTACACCTTC.

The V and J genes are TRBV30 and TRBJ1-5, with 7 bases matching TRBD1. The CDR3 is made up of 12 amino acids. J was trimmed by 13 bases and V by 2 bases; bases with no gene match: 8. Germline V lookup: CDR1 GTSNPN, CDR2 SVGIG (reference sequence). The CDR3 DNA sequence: TGTGCCTGGAGTCTCACCGGACAGGTGCAGCATTTT. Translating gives CAWSLTGQVQHF.

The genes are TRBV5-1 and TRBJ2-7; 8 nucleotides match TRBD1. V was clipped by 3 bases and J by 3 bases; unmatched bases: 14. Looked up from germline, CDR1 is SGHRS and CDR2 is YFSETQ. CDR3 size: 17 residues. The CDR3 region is CASSSSGQGGPLYEQYF. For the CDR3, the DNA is TGCGCCAGCAGCTCTTCTGGACAGGGCGGTCCCCTCTACGAGCAGTACTTC.

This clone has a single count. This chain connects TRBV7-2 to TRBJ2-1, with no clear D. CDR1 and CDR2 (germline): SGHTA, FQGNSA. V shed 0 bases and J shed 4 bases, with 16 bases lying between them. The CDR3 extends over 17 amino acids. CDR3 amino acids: CASSLALTDQPYNEQFF. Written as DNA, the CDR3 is TGTGCCAGCAGCTTAGCGCTAACAGATCAACCTTACAATGAGCAGTTCTTC. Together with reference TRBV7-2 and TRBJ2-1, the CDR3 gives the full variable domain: GAGVSQSPSNKVTEKGKDVELRCDPISGHTALYWYRQSLGQGLEFLIYFQGNSAPDKSGLPSDRFSAERTGGSVSTLTIQRTQQEDSAVYLCASSLALTDQPYNEQFFGPGTRLTVL.

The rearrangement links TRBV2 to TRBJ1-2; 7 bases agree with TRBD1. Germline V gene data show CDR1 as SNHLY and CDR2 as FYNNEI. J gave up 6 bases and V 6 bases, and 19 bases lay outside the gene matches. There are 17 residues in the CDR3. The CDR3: CASRPTRGQAEQDGYTF. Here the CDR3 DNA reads TGTGCCAGCAGACCAACCCGAGGACAGGCGGAACAAGATGGCTACACCTTC.

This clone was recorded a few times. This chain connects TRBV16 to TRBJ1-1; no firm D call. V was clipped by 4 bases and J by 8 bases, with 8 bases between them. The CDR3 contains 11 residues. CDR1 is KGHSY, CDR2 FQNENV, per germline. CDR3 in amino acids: CASSLTAEAFF. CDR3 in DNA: TGTGCCAGCAGCCTGACTGCGGAAGCTTTCTTT. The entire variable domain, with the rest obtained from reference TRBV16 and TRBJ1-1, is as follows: GEEVAQTPKHLVRGEGQKAKLYCAPIKGHSYVFWYQQVLKNEFKFLISFQNENVFDETGMPKERFSAKCLPNSPCSLEIQATKLEDSAVYFCASSLTAEAFFGQGTRLTVV.

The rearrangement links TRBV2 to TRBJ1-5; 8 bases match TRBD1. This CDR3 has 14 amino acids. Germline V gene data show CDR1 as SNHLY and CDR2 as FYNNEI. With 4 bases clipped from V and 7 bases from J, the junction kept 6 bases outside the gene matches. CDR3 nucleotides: TGTGCCAGCAGTGTAGGACAGGGAAGACAGCCCCAGCATTTT. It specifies CASSVGQGRQPQHF.

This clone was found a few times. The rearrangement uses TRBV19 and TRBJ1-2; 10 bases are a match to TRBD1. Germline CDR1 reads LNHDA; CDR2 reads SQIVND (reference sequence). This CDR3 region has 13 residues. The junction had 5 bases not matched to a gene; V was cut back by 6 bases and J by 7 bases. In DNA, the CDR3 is TGTGCCAGTAGAAGACAGGGGGCTGCTGGCTACACCTTC. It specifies CASRRQGAAGYTF.

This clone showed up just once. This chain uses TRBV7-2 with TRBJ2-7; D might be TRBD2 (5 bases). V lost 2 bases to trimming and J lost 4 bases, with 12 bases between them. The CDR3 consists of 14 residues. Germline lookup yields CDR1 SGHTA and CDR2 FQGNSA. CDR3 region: CASSLTYTGYEQYF. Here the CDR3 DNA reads TGTGCCAGCAGCTTAACGTATACGGGGTACGAGCAGTACTTC.

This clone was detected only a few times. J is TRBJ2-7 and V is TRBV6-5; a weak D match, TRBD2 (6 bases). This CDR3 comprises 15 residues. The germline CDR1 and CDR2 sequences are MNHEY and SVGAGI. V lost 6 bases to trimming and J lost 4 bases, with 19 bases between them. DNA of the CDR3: TGTGCCAGCAGGTATCTGCAGGGAGGCTCGTACGAGCAGTACTTC. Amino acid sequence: CASRYLQGGSYEQYF.

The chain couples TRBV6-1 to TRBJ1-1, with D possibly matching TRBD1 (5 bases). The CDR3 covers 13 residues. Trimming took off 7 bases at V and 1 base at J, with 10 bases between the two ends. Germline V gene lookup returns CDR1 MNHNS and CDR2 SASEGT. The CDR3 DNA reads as TGTGCCAGCACCCCCGACAGGAACACTGAAGCTTTCTTT. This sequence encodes CASTPDRNTEAFF.

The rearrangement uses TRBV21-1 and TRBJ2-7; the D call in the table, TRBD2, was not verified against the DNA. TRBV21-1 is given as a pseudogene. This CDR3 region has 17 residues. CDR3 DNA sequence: TGTGCCAGCAGCAAAGTAAGGGCGGGCGCCAGCTCCTACGAGCAGTACTTC. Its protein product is CASSKVRAGASSYEQYF.

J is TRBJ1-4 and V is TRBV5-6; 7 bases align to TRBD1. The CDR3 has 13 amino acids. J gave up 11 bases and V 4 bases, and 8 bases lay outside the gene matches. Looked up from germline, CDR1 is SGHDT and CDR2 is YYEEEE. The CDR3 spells CASSARQGGKLFF. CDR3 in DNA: TGTGCCAGCAGCGCCCGACAGGGTGGGAAACTGTTTTTT.

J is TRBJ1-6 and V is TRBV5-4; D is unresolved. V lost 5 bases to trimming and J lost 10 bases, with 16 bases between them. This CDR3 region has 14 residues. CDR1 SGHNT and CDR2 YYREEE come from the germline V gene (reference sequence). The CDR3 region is CASRLGAGDSPLHF. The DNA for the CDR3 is TGTGCCAGCAGGCTGGGAGCAGGTGACTCACCCCTCCACTTT.

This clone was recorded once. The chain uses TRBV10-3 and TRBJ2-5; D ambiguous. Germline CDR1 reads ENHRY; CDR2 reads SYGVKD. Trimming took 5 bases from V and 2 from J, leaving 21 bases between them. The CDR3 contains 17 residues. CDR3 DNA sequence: TGTGCCATCAGTAGGATGGAAGGTACTACGGATCAAGAGACCCAGTACTTC. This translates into CAISRMEGTTDQETQYF.

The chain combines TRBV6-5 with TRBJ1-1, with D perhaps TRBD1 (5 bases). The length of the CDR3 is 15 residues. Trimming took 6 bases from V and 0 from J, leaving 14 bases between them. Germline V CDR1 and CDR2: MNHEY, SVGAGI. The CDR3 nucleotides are TGTGCCAGCAGCCTAGCGGGGGGTTTGAACACTGAAGCTTTCTTT. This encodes CASSLAGGLNTEAFF.

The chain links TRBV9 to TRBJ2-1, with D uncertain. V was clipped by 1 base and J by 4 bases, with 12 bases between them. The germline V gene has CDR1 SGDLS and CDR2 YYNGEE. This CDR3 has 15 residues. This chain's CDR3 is CASSVQATVYNEQFF. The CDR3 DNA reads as TGTGCCAGCAGCGTACAAGCGACCGTGTACAATGAGCAGTTCTTC.

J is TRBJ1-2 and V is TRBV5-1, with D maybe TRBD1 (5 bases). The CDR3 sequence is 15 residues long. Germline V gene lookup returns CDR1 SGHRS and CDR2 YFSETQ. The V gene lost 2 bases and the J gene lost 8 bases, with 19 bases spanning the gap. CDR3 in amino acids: CASSFREGSKDGYTF. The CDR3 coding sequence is TGCGCCAGCAGCTTCAGGGAGGGATCAAAGGACGGCTACACCTTC.

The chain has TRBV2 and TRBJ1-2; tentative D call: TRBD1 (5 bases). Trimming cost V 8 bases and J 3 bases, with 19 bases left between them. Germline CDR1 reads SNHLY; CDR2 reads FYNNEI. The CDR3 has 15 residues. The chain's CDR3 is CASAVIRGIHYGYTF. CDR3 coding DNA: TGTGCCAGCGCGGTGATACGGGGGATACACTATGGCTACACCTTC.

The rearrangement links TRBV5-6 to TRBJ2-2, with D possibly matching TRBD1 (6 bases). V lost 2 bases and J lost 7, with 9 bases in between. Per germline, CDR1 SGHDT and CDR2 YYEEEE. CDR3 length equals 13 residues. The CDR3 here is CASSFGQSGELFF. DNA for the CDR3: TGTGCCAGCAGCTTCGGACAGAGCGGGGAGCTGTTTTTT.

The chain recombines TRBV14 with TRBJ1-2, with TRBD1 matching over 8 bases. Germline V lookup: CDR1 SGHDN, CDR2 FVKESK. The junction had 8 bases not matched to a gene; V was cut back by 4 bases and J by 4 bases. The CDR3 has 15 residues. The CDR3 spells CASSRWTGILYGYTF. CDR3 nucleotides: TGTGCCAGCAGCCGTTGGACAGGGATTCTCTATGGCTACACCTTC.

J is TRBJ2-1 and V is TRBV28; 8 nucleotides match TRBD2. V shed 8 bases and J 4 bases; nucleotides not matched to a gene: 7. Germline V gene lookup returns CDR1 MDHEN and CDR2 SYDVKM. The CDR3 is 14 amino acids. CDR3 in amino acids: CASCPAGVYNEQFF. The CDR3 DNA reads TGTGCCAGCTGCCCAGCGGGGGTTTACAATGAGCAGTTCTTC.